One sample yielded the 16 T cell receptor beta chains listed below, sequenced in a study of CD8 T cells in ankylosing spondylitis (dated by TCRdb to 2017 to 2019). Paper-wide results and their limitations: Blood from ankylosing spondylitis patients appeared to be characterized by a TCR beta motif composed of roughly 8 highly homologous amino acid variants.

Their cognate antigens are unknown. The method was 5' RACE. The reads were generated on an Illumina HiSeq 2500. TCRdb took the public reads, trimmed them with fastp at Q25, ran MiXCR for clone calling and kept in-frame beta chains. When rows share a CDR3 protein, they turn into one entry using the most common DNA and genes. This sample gives fewer than 650,000 distinct CDR3 sequences in total; 12% of them show up just once. The ten largest make up approximately 6.2% of the sample. Sequencing input: blood, either unsorted or a sorted T cell fraction (not recorded which). These receptors came from a male donor with ankylosing spondylitis.

The chain carries TRBV6-1 and TRBJ2-7, with 7 nucleotides matching TRBD2. Germline CDR1 and CDR2: MNHNS and SASEGT. The CDR3 runs 13 residues. Unmatched junction bases numbered 6, after V lost 4 bases and J lost 6 bases. The CDR3 protein is CASSARTSREQYV. CDR3 bases: TGTGCCAGCAGTGCCAGGACTAGTCGCGAGCAGTACGTC.

There are a few counts of this clonotype. The chain couples TRBV10-3 to TRBJ2-3, with 7 bases identical to TRBD2. The CDR3 length is 15 residues. Germline V gives CDR1 ENHRY, CDR2 SYGVKD. Trimming at V came to 4 bases and at J to 0 bases, leaving 4 bases not matched to a gene. The CDR3 loop is CAISAGGGSTDTQYF. CDR3 nucleotide sequence: TGTGCCATCAGTGCCGGGGGAGGGAGCACAGATACGCAGTATTTT.

The chain uses TRBV12-3 or TRBV12-4 and TRBJ1-2, with 7 bases aligning to TRBD1. This CDR3 spans 14 amino acids. The V segment lost 3 bases and the J segment 8 bases; nucleotides outside the gene matches: 9. The CDR3 region is CASSLAGQARGYTF. The DNA of the CDR3 is TGTGCCAGCAGTTTGGCAGGACAGGCCCGCGGCTACACCTTC.

This clonotype was observed a few times. The CDR3 DNA reads TGTGCCAGCAGCGGCGTAGCGGGAGAAGAAGAGACCCAGTACTTC. The encoded protein is CASSGVAGEEETQYF. This chain uses TRBV5-6 with TRBJ2-5, with TRBD2 matching 9 bases. Germline V lookup: CDR1 SGHDT, CDR2 YYEEEE. This CDR3 spans 15 amino acids. V shed 4 bases and J 3 bases; nucleotides not matched to a gene: 7.

J is TRBJ1-4 and V is TRBV7-2; no clear D. The CDR3 is 13 amino acids. Germline lookup yields CDR1 SGHTA and CDR2 FQGNSA. Trimming shortened V by 5 bases and J by 11 bases, and 15 bases separated the two germline ends. The CDR3, as DNA: TGTGCCAGCAGCACCCCGTGGGGTGAGAAACTGTTTTTT. It translates to CASSTPWGEKLFF.

V is TRBV7-2 and J is TRBJ2-2; D remains ambiguous. Trimming took 2 bases from V and 1 from J, leaving 11 bases between them. The CDR3 is made up of 16 amino acids. CDR1 and CDR2 (germline): SGHTA, FQGNSA. CDR3 bases: TGTGCCAGCAGCTTACCCGCTCGCGTGAACACCGGGGAGCTGTTTTTT. Encoded protein: CASSLPARVNTGELFF.

The table lists this clonotype with a few counts. This chain connects TRBV20-1 to TRBJ2-1; D gene uncertain. This CDR3 is 12 amino acids long. CDR1 DFQATT and CDR2 SNEGSKA come from the germline V gene (reference sequence). The CDR3 coding sequence is TGCAGCGCAGAGGTTCAGTACAATGAGCAGTTCTTC. Protein product: CSAEVQYNEQFF.

The V and J genes are TRBV7-9 and TRBJ1-4; TRBD1 agrees at 9 bases. Looked up from germline, CDR1 is SEHNR and CDR2 is FQNEAQ (reference sequence). V dropped 5 bases and J dropped 6; count of bases not matched to a gene: 10. The CDR3 has 16 amino acids. The CDR3 bases are TGTGCCAGCAGCCGCCTAGGGGGACAGGGCGATGAAAAACTGTTTTTT. Translated, it gives CASSRLGGQGDEKLFF.

The chain couples TRBV3-1 to TRBJ1-2; D not resolved. The CDR3 length is 14 residues. Trimming shortened V by 5 bases and J by 6 bases, and 16 bases separated the two germline ends. Per germline, CDR1 LGHDT and CDR2 YNNKEL (reference sequence). The DNA of the CDR3 is TGTGCCAGCAGCTCGAGGCCGCCTCGTAATGGCTACACCTTC. Amino acids: CASSSRPPRNGYTF.

A few counts support this clonotype. This chain uses TRBV11-2 with TRBJ2-7; 7 bases line up with TRBD2. This CDR3 region has 14 residues. The ends lost 5 bases at V and 6 bases at J; junction bases unmatched: 10. The germline V gene encodes CDR1 SGHAT and CDR2 FQNNGV. As DNA, the CDR3 is TGTGCCAGCAGCCCCCGGACTAGTTTGGGCGAGCAGTACTTC. Translating it yields CASSPRTSLGEQYF. The whole variable domain, remainder taken from reference TRBV11-2 and TRBJ2-7, is EAGVAQSPRYKIIEKRQSVAFWCNPISGHATLYWYQQILGQGPKLLIQFQNNGVVDDSQLPKDRFSAERLKGVDSTLKIQPAKLEDSAVYLCASSPRTSLGEQYFGPGTRLTVT.

The chain couples TRBV15 to TRBJ2-3, with 13 bases fitting TRBD2. This CDR3 has 15 amino acids. With V trimmed by 4 bases and J by 8 bases, 6 bases remained unmatched. CDR1 and CDR2 from the germline V gene are LNHNV and YYDKDF (reference sequence). DNA of the CDR3: TGTGCCACCAGCAATCTGGGGACTAGCGGGACTACGCAGTATTTT. Protein sequence: CATSNLGTSGTTQYF.

The genes are TRBV18 and TRBJ1-5; no clear D gene. This CDR3 contains 14 residues. Germline CDR1 and CDR2: KGHSH and LQKENI. Trimming took 4 bases from V and 4 from J, leaving 11 bases between them. The DNA for the CDR3 is TGTGCCAGCTCACTCGAGACACCTAATCAGCCCCAGCATTTT. The encoded protein is CASSLETPNQPQHF. The full variable domain, rest sourced from reference TRBV18 and TRBJ1-5, is NAGVMQNPRHLVRRRGQEARLRCSPMKGHSHVYWYRQLPEEGLKFMVYLQKENIIDESGMPKERFSAEFPKEGPSILRIQQVVRGDSAAYFCASSLETPNQPQHFGDGTRLSIL.

The table lists this clonotype with a few counts. This sequence joins TRBV12-3 or TRBV12-4 and TRBJ2-5, with a tentative D call TRBD2 (5 bases). CDR3 length equals 15 residues. Between the trimmed V and J ends, which lost 2 bases and 5 bases, there was a span of 15 bases. As DNA, the CDR3 is TGTGCCAGCAGTTTACGCCGGACCCGCGGGGAGACCCAGTACTTC. It encodes CASSLRRTRGETQYF.

In its sample, this clonotype was seen a few times. The chain is built from TRBV7-9 and TRBJ2-7; tentative D call: TRBD2 (6 bases). The germline V and J ends were trimmed by 5 bases and 5 bases, with 13 bases remaining between them. Germline CDR1 reads SEHNR; CDR2 reads FQNEAQ (reference sequence). The CDR3 covers 13 residues. This CDR3 reads CASSTLASHEQYV. CDR3 coding DNA: TGTGCCAGCAGCACACTAGCATCCCACGAGCAGTACGTC.

This chain connects TRBV5-5 to TRBJ2-2, with a possible D match to TRBD2 (5 bases). Trimming took 0 bases from V and 4 from J, leaving 10 bases between them. This CDR3 comprises 15 residues. CDR1 is SGHKS, CDR2 YYEKEE, per germline (reference sequence). The CDR3 sequence is CASSLGSAGTGELFF. As DNA, the CDR3 is TGTGCCAGCAGCTTGGGGAGTGCGGGCACCGGGGAGCTGTTTTTT. Full variable domain (outside the CDR3, taken from reference TRBV5-5 and TRBJ2-2): DAGVTQSPTHLIKTRGQQVTLRCSPISGHKSVSWYQQVLGQGPQFIFQYYEKEERGRGNFPDRFSARQFPNYSSELNVNALLLGDSALYLCASSLGSAGTGELFFGEGSRLTVL.

V usage is TRBV20-1 and J usage is TRBJ2-3, with 8 bases identical to TRBD2. The CDR3 spans 16 residues. The germline gives CDR1 DFQATT, CDR2 SNEGSKA (reference sequence). Unmatched junction bases numbered 13, after V lost 6 bases and J lost 2 bases. The CDR3 nucleotides are TGCAGTGCCACCAGGTTTGCTAGCGGGCACACAGATACGCAGTATTTT. The encoded protein is CSATRFASGHTDTQYF.